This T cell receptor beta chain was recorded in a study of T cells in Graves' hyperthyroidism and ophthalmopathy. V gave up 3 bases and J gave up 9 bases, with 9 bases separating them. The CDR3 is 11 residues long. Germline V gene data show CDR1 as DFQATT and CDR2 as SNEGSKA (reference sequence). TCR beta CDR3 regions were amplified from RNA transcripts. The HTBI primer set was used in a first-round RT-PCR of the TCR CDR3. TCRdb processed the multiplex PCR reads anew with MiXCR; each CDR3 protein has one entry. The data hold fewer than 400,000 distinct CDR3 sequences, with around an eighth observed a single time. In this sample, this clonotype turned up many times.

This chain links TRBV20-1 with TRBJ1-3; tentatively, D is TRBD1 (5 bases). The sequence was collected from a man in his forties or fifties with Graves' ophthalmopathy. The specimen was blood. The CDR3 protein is CSARGGLTIYF. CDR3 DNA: TGCAGTGCTAGGGGGGGTCTCACCATATATTTT.